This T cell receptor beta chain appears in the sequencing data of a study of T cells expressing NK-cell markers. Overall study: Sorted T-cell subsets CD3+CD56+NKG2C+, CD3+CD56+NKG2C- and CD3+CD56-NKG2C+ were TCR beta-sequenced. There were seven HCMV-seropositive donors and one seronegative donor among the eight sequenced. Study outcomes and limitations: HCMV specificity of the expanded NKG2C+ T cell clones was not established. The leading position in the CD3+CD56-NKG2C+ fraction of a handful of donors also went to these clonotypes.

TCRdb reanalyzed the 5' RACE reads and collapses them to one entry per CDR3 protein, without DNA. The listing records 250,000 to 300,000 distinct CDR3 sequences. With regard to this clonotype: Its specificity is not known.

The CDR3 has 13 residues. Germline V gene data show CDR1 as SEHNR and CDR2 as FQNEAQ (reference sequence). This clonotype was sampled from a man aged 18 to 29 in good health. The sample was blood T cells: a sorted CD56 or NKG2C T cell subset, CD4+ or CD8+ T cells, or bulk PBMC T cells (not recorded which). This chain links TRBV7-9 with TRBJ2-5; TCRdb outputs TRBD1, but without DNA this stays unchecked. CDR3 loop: CASSFQGGETQYF.